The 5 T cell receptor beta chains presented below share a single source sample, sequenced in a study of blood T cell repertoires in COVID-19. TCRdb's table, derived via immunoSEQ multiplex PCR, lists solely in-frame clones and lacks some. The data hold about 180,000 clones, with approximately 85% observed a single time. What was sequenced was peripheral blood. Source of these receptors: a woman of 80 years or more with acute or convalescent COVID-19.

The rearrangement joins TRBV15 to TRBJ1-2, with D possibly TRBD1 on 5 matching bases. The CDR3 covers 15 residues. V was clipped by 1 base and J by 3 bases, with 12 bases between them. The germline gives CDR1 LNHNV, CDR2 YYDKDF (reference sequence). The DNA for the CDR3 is TGTGCCACCAGCAGAGTAGGGGCTATGGACTATGGCTACACCTTC. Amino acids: CATSRVGAMDYGYTF.

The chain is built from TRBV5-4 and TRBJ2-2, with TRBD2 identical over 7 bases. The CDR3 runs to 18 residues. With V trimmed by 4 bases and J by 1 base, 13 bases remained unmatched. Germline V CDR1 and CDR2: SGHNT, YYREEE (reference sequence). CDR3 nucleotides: TGTGCCAGCAGCCCACTAACGAGGGTAGCGGGGAACACCGGGGAGCTGTTTTTT. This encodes CASSPLTRVAGNTGELFF.

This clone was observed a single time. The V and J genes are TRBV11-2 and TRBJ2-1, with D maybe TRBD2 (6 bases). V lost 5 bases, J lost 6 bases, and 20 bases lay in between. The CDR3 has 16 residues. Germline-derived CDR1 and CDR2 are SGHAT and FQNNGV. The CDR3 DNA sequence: TGTGCCAGCAGCCCCACGGGTAGCGGAGGGCTCAATGAGCAGTTCTTC. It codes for CASSPTGSGGLNEQFF.

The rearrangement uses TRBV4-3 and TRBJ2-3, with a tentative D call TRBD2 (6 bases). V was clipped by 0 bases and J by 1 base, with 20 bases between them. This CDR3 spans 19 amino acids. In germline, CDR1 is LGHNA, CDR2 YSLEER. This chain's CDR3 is CASSQDRATSSPGTDTQYF. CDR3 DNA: TGCGCCAGCAGCCAAGATAGGGCGACTAGTTCCCCCGGCACAGATACGCAGTATTTT.

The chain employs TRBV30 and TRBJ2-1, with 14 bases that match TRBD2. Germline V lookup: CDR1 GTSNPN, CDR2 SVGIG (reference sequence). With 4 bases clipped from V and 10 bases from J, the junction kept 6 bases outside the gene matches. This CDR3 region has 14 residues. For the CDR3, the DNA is TGTGCCTGGAAAGGACTAGCGGGAGGCCGAGAGCAGTTCTTC. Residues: CAWKGLAGGREQFF.